This TCR beta chain is drawn from a study of T cells in Graves' hyperthyroidism and ophthalmopathy. RNA transcripts served as the template for amplifying TCR beta CDR3 regions. The HTBI primer set served for first-round RT-PCR of the TCR CDR3. Each CDR3 protein gets one entry after TCRdb re-called the multiplex PCR reads with MiXCR. In the table there are a few hundred thousand distinct CDR3 sequences, about 16% of which are singletons. This CDR3 has 14 amino acids. J gave up 5 bases and V 5 bases, and 8 bases lay outside the gene matches. Germline V gene lookup returns CDR1 MDHEN and CDR2 SYDVKM. This TCR was sampled from a woman in her 40s with Graves' ophthalmopathy. The sample taken for sequencing was blood. V usage is TRBV28 and J usage is TRBJ2-7, with 8 bases aligning to TRBD1. CDR3 coding DNA: TGTGCCAGCAGTGTTGGACAGGGTTTCGACGAGCAGTACTTC. Amino acid sequence: CASSVGQGFDEQYF.